The clone carrying this TCR beta chain counts as medium-sized (0.01 to 0.1%). As for time point: patch test 1, 2 weeks after DPC sensitization. Treatment noted: therapeutic diphenylcyclopropenone sensitization with weekly scalp DPC. Patch tests were applied only after blood draws. The sample originates from a study of human T cells and chemical hapten exposure. CDR1 is DFQATT, CDR2 SNEGSKA, per germline (reference sequence). J was trimmed by 2 bases and V by 6 bases; bases with no gene match: 6. This CDR3 has 15 residues. TCRdb re-analysed the RACE reads in MiXCR, keeping a single row per CDR3 protein. The sample has about 49,000 distinct CDR3 sequences, less than 9.5% seen once.

The sample consisted of whole blood, taken in connection with sensitization to the hapten diphenylcyclopropenone (DPC). The chain recombines TRBV20-1 with TRBJ2-1, with 11 bases aligning to TRBD2. The TCR originated in a woman aged 50 to 60 with alopecia areata. Some clones in this sample may be carry-over from other donors' samples. The CDR3 coding sequence is TGCAGTGCCAATGTAGCGGGAGGGACCTACAATGAGCAGTTCTTC. Amino acids: CSANVAGGTYNEQFF.